This TCR beta chain was sequenced in a study of T cells after yellow fever vaccination. Study context: Researchers used SMART-Seq v4 Ultra Low Input to prepare fractions that had low cell numbers. Study observations and caveats: Post-booster repertoires again held most primary-vaccination clones (just under 97% CD4, about 88% CD8).

In germline, CDR1 is SGHTA, CDR2 FQGNSA. Between the trimmed V and J ends, which lost 5 bases and 0 bases, there was a span of 13 bases. This CDR3 has 15 residues. This clonotype was seen more than once but under ten times. Its antigen is as yet unknown. By 5'RACE template switching, TCR cDNA was produced, with a universal primer site and UMIs added in the process. TCRdb independently ran MiXCR on the 5' RACE reads; one entry per CDR3 protein. This table has about 310,000 distinct CDR3 sequences, roughly 3.5% appearing once. The sequence derives from a man between 18 and 35 years old who received the YFV17D yellow fever vaccine. The source was PBMCs, collected on the day of the yellow fever booster vaccination. V usage is TRBV7-2 and J usage is TRBJ1-1, with D hard to call. The CDR3 spells CASSQSGVLNTEAFF. The CDR3 DNA sequence: TGTGCCAGCAGCCAAAGTGGAGTCTTGAACACTGAAGCTTTCTTT.